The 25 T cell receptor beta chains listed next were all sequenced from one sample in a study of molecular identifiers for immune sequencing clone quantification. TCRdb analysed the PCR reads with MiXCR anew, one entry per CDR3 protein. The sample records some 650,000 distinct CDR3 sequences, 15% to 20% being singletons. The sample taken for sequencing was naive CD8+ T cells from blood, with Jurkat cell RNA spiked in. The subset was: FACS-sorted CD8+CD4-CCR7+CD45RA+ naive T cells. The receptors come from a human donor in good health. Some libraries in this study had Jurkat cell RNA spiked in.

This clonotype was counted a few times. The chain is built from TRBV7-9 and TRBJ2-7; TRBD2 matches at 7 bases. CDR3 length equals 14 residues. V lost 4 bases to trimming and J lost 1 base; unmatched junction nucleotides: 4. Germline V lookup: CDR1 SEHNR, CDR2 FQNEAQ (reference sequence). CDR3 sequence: CASSSSGESYEQYF. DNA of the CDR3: TGTGCCAGCAGCTCCAGCGGGGAATCCTACGAGCAGTACTTC. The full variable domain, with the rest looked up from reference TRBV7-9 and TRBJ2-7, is DTGVSQNPRHKITKRGQNVTFRCDPISEHNRLYWYRQTLGQGPEFLTYFQNEAQLEKSRLLSDRFSAERPKGSFSTLEIQRTEQGDSAMYLCASSSSGESYEQYFGPGTRLTVT.

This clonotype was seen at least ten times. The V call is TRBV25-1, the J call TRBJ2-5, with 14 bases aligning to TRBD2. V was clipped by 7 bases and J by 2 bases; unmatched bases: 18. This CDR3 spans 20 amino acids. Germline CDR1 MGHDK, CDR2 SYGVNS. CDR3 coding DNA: TGTGCCAGCACTGTTCTCGGACTAGCGGGGGGCCCGGACGTACAAGAGACCCAGTACTTC. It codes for CASTVLGLAGGPDVQETQYF.

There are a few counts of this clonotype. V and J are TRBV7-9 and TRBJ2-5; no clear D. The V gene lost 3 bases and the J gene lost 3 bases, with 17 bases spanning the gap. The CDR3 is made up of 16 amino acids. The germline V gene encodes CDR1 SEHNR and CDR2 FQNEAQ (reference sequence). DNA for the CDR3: TGTGCCAGCAGCTTGTCTAGACCAACACGGGAAGAGACCCAGTACTTC. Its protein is CASSLSRPTREETQYF.

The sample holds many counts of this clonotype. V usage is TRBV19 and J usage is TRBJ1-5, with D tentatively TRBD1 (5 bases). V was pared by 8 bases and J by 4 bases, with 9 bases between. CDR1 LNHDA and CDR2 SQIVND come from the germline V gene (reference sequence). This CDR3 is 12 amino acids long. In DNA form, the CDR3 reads TGTGCCAGTGTGGGGGGAAATCAGCCCCAGCATTTT. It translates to CASVGGNQPQHF.

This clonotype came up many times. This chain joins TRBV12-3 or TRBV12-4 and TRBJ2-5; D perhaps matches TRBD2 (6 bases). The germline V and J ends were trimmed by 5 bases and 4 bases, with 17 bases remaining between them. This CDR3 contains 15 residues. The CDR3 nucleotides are TGTGCCAGCAGTACATACGCGGGGCGTCGAGAGACCCAGTACTTC. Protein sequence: CASSTYAGRRETQYF.

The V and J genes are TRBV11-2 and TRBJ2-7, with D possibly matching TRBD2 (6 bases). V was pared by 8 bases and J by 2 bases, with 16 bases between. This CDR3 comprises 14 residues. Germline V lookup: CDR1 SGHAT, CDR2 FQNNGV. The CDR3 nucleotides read TGTGCCAGCGGGGAGCGGGCTTTCCCCTACGAGCAGTACTTC. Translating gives CASGERAFPYEQYF.

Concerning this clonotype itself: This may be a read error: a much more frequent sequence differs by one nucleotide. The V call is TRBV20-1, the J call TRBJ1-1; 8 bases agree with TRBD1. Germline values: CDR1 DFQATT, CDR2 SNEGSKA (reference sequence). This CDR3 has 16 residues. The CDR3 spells CGVWALDREDGTEAFF. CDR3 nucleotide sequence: TGCGGTGTGTGGGCCTTGGACAGGGAGGATGGCACTGAAGCTTTCTTT.

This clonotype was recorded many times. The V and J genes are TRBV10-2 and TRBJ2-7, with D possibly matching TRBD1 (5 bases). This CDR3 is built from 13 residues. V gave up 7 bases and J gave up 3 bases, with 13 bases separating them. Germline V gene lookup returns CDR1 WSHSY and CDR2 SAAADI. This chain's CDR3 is CASTSGPNYEQYF. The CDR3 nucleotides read TGCGCCAGCACTTCAGGGCCCAACTACGAGCAGTACTTC.

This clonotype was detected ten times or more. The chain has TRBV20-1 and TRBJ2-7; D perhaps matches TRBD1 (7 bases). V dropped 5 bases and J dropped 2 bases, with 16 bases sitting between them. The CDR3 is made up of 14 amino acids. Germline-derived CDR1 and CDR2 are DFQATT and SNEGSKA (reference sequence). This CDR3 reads CSAGDWRGPYEQYF. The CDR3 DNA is TGCAGTGCTGGGGACTGGAGGGGGCCCTACGAGCAGTACTTC.

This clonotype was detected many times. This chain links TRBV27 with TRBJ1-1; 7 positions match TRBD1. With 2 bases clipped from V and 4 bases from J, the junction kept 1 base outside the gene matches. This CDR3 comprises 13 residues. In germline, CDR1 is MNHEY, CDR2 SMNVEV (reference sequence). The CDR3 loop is CASSLGTATEAFF. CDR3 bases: TGTGCCAGCAGTTTAGGGACAGCCACTGAAGCTTTCTTT.

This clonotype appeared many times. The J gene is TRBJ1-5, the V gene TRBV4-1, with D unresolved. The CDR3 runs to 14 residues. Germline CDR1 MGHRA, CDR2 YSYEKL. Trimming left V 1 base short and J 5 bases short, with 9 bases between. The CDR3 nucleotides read TGCGCCAGCAGCCAAGCGAGTTCCGATCAGCCCCAGCATTTT. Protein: CASSQASSDQPQHF.

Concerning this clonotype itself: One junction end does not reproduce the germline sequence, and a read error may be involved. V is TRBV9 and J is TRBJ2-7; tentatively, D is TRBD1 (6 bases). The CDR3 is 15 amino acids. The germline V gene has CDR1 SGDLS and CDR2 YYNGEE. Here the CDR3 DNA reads TGTGCCAGCAGCGTAGTCCCAGGGGATTGGTACGCGCAGTACTTC. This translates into CASSVVPGDWYAQYF.

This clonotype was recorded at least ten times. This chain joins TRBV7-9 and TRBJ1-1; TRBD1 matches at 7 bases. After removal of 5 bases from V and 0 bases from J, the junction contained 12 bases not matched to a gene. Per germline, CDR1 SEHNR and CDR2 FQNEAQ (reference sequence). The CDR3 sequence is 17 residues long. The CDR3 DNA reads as TGTGCCAGCAGCCCGAAGTCGGGGGGACAGATGAACACTGAAGCTTTCTTT. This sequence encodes CASSPKSGGQMNTEAFF.

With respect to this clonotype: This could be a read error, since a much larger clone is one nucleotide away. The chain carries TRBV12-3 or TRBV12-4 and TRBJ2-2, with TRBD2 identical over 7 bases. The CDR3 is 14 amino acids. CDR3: CVSRSGVNTGELFF. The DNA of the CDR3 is TGTGTCAGCCGCAGCGGGGTTAACACCGGGGAGCTGTTTTTT.

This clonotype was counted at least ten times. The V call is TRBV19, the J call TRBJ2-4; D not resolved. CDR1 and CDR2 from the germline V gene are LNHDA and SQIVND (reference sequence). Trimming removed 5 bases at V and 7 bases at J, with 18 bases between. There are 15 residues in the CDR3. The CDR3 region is CASSWVTRTPNIQYF. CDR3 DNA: TGTGCCAGTAGTTGGGTGACCCGGACCCCTAACATTCAGTACTTC.

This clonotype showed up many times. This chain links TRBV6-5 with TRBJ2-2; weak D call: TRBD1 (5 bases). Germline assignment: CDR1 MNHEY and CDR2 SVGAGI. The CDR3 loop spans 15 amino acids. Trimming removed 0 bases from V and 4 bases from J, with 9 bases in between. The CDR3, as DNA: TGTGCCAGCAGTTACTCGTTAAGGGGCACCGGGGAGCTGTTTTTT. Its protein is CASSYSLRGTGELFF.

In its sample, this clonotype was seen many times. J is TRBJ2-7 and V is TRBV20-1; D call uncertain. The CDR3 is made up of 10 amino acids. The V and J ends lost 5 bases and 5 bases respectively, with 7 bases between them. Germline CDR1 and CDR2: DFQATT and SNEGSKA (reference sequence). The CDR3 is CSALTHEQYF. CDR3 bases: TGCAGTGCTCTGACCCACGAGCAGTACTTC.

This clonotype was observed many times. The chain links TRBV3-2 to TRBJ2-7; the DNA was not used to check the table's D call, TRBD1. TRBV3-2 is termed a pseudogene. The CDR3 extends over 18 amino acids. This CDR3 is CASSQDARDRGSSYEQYF. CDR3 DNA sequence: TGTGCCAGCAGCCAAGACGCCCGGGACAGGGGCAGCTCCTACGAGCAGTACTTC.

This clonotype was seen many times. CDR3 sequence reads: CASSFSLIGTDTQYF. Here the CDR3 DNA reads TGTGCCAGCAGCTTCTCCCTTATCGGCACAGATACGCAGTATTTT. This chain uses TRBV7-9 with TRBJ2-3; unclear D gene. V lost 3 bases, J lost 1 base, and 11 bases lay in between. Germline V gene lookup returns CDR1 SEHNR and CDR2 FQNEAQ (reference sequence). The CDR3 contains 15 residues. The full variable domain, rest sourced from reference TRBV7-9 and TRBJ2-3, is DTGVSQNPRHKITKRGQNVTFRCDPISEHNRLYWYRQTLGQGPEFLTYFQNEAQLEKSRLLSDRFSAERPKGSFSTLEIQRTEQGDSAMYLCASSFSLIGTDTQYFGPGTRLTVL.

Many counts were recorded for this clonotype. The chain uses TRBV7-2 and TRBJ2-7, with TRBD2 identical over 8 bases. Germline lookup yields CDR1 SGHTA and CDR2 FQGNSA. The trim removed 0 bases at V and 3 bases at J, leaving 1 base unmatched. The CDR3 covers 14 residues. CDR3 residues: CASSLASGSYEQYF. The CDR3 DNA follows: TGTGCCAGCAGCTTAGCGAGCGGGAGCTACGAGCAGTACTTC.

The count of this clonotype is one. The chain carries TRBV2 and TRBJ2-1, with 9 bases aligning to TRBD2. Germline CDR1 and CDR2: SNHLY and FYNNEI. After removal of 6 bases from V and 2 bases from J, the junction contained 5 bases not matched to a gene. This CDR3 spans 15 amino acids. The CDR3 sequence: CASRETSGPYNEQFF. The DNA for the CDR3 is TGTGCCAGCAGGGAAACTAGCGGGCCCTACAATGAGCAGTTCTTC. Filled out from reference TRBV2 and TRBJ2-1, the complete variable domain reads EPEVTQTPSHQVTQMGQEVILRCVPISNHLYFYWYRQILGQKVEFLVSFYNNEISEKSEIFDDQFSVERPDGSNFTLKIRSTKLEDSAMYFCASRETSGPYNEQFFGPGTRLTVL.

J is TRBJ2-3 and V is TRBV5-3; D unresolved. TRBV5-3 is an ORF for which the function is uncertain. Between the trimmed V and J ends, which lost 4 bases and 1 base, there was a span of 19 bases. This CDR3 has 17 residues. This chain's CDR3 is CARSLRVLTPRTDTQYF. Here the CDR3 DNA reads TGTGCCAGAAGCCTCCGAGTGCTCACCCCTCGCACAGATACGCAGTATTTT.

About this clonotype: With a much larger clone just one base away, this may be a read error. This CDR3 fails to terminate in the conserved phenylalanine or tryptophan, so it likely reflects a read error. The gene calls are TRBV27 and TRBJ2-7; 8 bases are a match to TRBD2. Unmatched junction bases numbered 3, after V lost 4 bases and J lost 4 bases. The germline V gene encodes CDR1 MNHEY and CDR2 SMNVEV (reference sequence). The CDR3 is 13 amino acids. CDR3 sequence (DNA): TGTGCCAGCAGTTCGGCTAGCGGGTACGAGCAGTACTCC. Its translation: CASSSASGYEQYS.

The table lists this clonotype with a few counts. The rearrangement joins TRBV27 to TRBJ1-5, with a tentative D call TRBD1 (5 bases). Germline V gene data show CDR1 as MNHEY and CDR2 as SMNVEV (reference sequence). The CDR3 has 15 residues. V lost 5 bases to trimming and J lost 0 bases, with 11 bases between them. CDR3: CASSPRGDSNQPQHF. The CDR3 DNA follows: TGTGCCAGCAGTCCCCGGGGGGATAGCAATCAGCCCCAGCATTTT.

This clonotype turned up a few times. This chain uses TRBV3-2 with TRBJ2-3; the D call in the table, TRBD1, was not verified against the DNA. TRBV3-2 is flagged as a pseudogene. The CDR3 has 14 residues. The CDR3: CASLGTAAPGTQYF. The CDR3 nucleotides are TGTGCCAGCCTTGGGACAGCGGCGCCCGGTACGCAGTATTTT.